These T cell receptor beta chains were read from a single sample in a study of T cell responses to AZD1222 COVID-19 vaccine. Clones were sequenced by immunoSEQ multiplex PCR, and TCRdb holds only the in-frame ones, with some missing. The data contain 90,000 to 120,000 clones, around nine tenths of them singletons. The sequenced sample was peripheral blood, obtained on day 0 of AZD1222 vaccination. All receptors come from an adult in good health. CDR3s include the opening cysteine and the closing phenylalanine or tryptophan. D genes are given only for firm matches. Clone size is not always given. Where it is, it says once, few, many or a class for expanded clones.

D gene,clone size,V gene,J gene,CDR3 protein,CDR3 DNA
TRBD2,-,TRBV7-9,TRBJ2-2,CASSSGLAGTSTGELFF,TGTGCCAGCAGCTCGGGACTAGCGGGGACTAGCACCGGGGAGCTGTTTTTT
TRBD2,once,TRBV6-2/TRBV6-3,TRBJ2-1,CASSYTSGTSRFYNEQFF,TGTGCCAGCAGTTACACTTCCGGGACTAGTCGTTTCTACAATGAGCAGTTCTTC
-,once,TRBV27,TRBJ1-5,CASSFGPLDQPQHF,TGTGCCAGCAGTTTTGGTCCCCTAGATCAGCCCCAGCATTTT
TRBD1,-,TRBV6-5,TRBJ1-2,CASSPWDRGADGYTF,TGTGCCAGCAGTCCATGGGACAGGGGCGCCGATGGCTACACCTTC
TRBD2,-,TRBV15,TRBJ2-3,CATSRGTSGGADTQYF,TGTGCCACCAGCAGAGGGACTAGCGGGGGGGCAGATACGCAGTATTTT
-,-,TRBV13,TRBJ1-2,CASRRTGYGYTF,TGTGCCAGCAGAAGAACTGGCTATGGCTACACCTTC
-,once,TRBV4-1,TRBJ1-6,CASSQDLWRLGNSPLHF,TGCGCCAGCAGCCAAGATCTCTGGAGGCTAGGAAATTCACCCCTCCACTTT
-,-,TRBV5-1,TRBJ1-4,CASSLDGTMEKLFF,TGCGCCAGCAGCTTGGACGGAACGATGGAAAAACTGTTTTTT
-,-,TRBV5-4,TRBJ1-4,CASSQNRDGEKLFF,TGTGCCAGCAGCCAGAACAGGGATGGTGAAAAACTGTTTTTT
-,-,TRBV5-1,TRBJ1-2,CASSLGLRGHYGYTF,TGCGCCAGCAGCTTGGGATTGCGGGGGCATTATGGCTACACCTTC
-,once,TRBV19,TRBJ1-1,CASKARGDTEAFF,TGTGCCAGTAAAGCACGAGGGGACACTGAAGCTTTCTTT
-,-,TRBV5-4,TRBJ2-2,CASSLGEYTGELFF,TGTGCCAGCAGCTTAGGCGAGTACACCGGGGAGCTGTTTTTT
-,-,TRBV28,TRBJ1-1,CATTDTPKKAFF,TGTGCCACTACGGACACACCAAAAAAAGCTTTCTTT
-,-,TRBV27,TRBJ1-1,CASSIEGGRNTEAFF,TGTGCCAGCAGTATTGAGGGAGGTCGCAACACTGAAGCTTTCTTT
-,-,TRBV4-2,TRBJ1-4,CASSQVRVEEEKLFF,TGTGCCAGCAGCCAAGTGAGGGTAGAAGAAGAAAAACTGTTTTTT
TRBD1,-,TRBV4-2,TRBJ2-7,CASSGDRGDEQYF,TGTGCCAGCAGCGGGGACAGGGGTGACGAGCAGTACTTC
-,few,TRBV2,TRBJ2-7,CASSPTGLEQYF,TGTGCCAGCAGCCCCACAGGTTTAGAGCAGTACTTC
TRBD2,-,TRBV7-2,TRBJ2-7,CASSSLTSGGVYEQYF,TGTGCCAGCAGCTCCCTTACTAGCGGGGGAGTATACGAGCAGTACTTC
-,-,TRBV4-3,TRBJ1-1,CASSQDLWVSNTEAFF,TGCGCCAGCAGCCAAGATCTTTGGGTTTCCAATACTGAAGCTTTCTTT
TRBD2,once,TRBV4-1,TRBJ2-1,CASSQGPSGGPDLGLFF,TGCGCCAGCAGCCAAGGTCCTAGCGGGGGTCCTGATCTTGGTCTGTTCTTC
-,few,TRBV2,TRBJ1-2,CASSEASGVFSYTF,TGTGCCAGCAGTGAAGCGAGTGGGGTGTTTAGCTACACCTTC
-,-,TRBV7-2,TRBJ1-3,CASSFGLSSGNTIYF,TGTGCCAGCAGCTTCGGGCTAAGCTCTGGAAACACCATATATTTT
TRBD2,-,TRBV19,TRBJ2-1,CASSTTLAGGRYNEQFF,TGTGCCAGTAGTACCACGTTAGCGGGGGGGCGGTACAATGAGCAGTTCTTC
-,-,TRBV7-8,TRBJ2-1,CASSLGWGASEQFF,TGTGCCAGCAGCTTGGGCTGGGGGGCTAGTGAGCAGTTCTTC
TRBD1,-,TRBV19,TRBJ2-7,CASSTSQGGSYDEQYF,TGTGCCAGTAGTACCTCTCAAGGGGGCTCTTACGACGAGCAGTACTTC
TRBD2,-,TRBV3-1/TRBV3-2,TRBJ2-7,CASSQVAGGDYEQYF,TGTGCCAGCAGCCAAGTAGCGGGGGGGGACTACGAGCAGTACTTC
-,-,TRBV6-5,TRBJ2-3,CASSWGRVESTQYF,TGTGCCAGCAGTTGGGGACGGGTAGAGAGTACGCAGTATTTT
-,-,TRBV6-1,TRBJ2-5,CASSQQETQYF,TGTGCCAGCAGCCAACAAGAGACCCAGTACTTC
TRBD2,-,TRBV29-1,TRBJ2-3,CSGGPAGGTDTQYF,TGCAGCGGGGGTCCTGCGGGGGGCACAGATACGCAGTATTTT
TRBD1,-,TRBV5-5,TRBJ1-4,CASSPPDRGREKLFF,TGTGCCAGCAGCCCCCCGGACAGGGGTAGAGAAAAACTGTTTTTT
TRBD1,-,TRBV27,TRBJ2-2,CASRPQGAFTGELFF,TGTGCCAGCAGACCACAGGGGGCGTTCACCGGGGAGCTGTTTTTT
TRBD1,-,TRBV6-6,TRBJ2-7,CASTIQGALEQYF,TGTGCCAGCACCATCCAGGGGGCGCTTGAGCAGTACTTC
-,-,TRBV5-1,TRBJ2-7,CASSLGSQLMTPSYEQYF,TGCGCCAGCAGCTTGGGGTCCCAACTGATGACACCCTCCTACGAGCAGTACTTC
-,-,TRBV14,TRBJ1-1,CASSFGGGNTEAFF,TGTGCCAGCAGTTTCGGGGGGGGGAACACTGAAGCTTTCTTT
-,-,TRBV7-3,TRBJ1-1,CASSIGGASTEAFF,TGTGCCAGCAGCATTGGTGGGGCGTCCACTGAAGCTTTCTTT
TRBD1,-,TRBV7-3,TRBJ2-2,CASSWTGGVTGELFF,TGTGCCAGCAGCTGGACAGGGGGCGTCACCGGGGAGCTGTTTTTT
TRBD1,-,TRBV19,TRBJ2-7,CASSQGQGSYEQYF,TGTGCCAGTAGTCAAGGACAGGGTTCCTACGAGCAGTACTTC
TRBD1,-,TRBV6-5,TRBJ1-1,CASSPRDRGTEAFF,TGTGCCAGCAGTCCCAGAGACAGGGGGACTGAAGCTTTCTTT
-,-,TRBV6-2/TRBV6-3,TRBJ2-7,CASSYLTGGSYEQYF,TGTGCCAGCAGTTACTTGACTGGGGGCTCCTACGAGCAGTACTTC
-,-,TRBV10-3,TRBJ1-2,CAISDPGQRYGYTF,TGTGCCATCAGTGACCCGGGGCAGCGCTATGGCTACACCTTC
-,-,TRBV11-2,TRBJ2-5,CASSLAARREETQYF,TGTGCCAGCAGCCTAGCCGCGCGGAGGGAAGAGACCCAGTACTTC
-,-,TRBV5-1,TRBJ2-3,CASSFSGGSSTDTQYF,TGCGCCAGCAGCTTCTCGGGGGGCTCTAGCACAGATACGCAGTATTTT
TRBD1,-,TRBV6-2/TRBV6-3,TRBJ1-5,CASSKGAEGQPQHF,TGTGCCAGCAGTAAGGGGGCAGAAGGGCAGCCCCAGCATTTT
-,-,TRBV4-3,TRBJ1-6,CASSQVTAGLNSPLHF,TGCGCCAGCAGCCAGGTTACCGCAGGGTTAAATTCACCCCTCCACTTT
-,-,TRBV15,TRBJ1-1,CATGPANAPEAFF,TGTGCCACCGGCCCCGCGAACGCGCCTGAAGCTTTCTTT
TRBD1,once,TRBV28,TRBJ2-7,CASSPGGRSSYEQYF,TGTGCCAGCAGTCCAGGGGGTAGGAGCTCCTACGAGCAGTACTTC
TRBD1,-,TRBV5-1,TRBJ1-4,CASSPNRQGNEKLFF,TGCGCCAGCAGCCCGAATAGACAGGGAAATGAAAAACTGTTTTTT
-,-,TRBV5-8,TRBJ1-1,CASSLYHGEGIAEAFF,TGTGCCAGCAGCTTGTACCACGGGGAGGGGATTGCTGAAGCTTTCTTT